Following are 24 T cell receptor beta chains from one sample sequenced in a study of blood T cell repertoires in COVID-19. Clones were sequenced by immunoSEQ multiplex PCR, and TCRdb holds only the in-frame ones, with some missing. The table records about 250,000 clones, around nine tenths of them present only once. Sequenced material: PBMCs or T cells enriched from blood (not recorded which). All receptors come from a woman between 18 and 29 years old who had recovered from COVID-19.

This chain connects TRBV5-4 to TRBJ2-7; TRBD1 matches 10 bases. This CDR3 comprises 14 residues. CDR1 is SGHNT and CDR2 is YYREEE in the germline V gene (reference sequence). J gave up 3 bases and V 4 bases, and 4 bases lay outside the gene matches. CDR3 loop: CASSLTGGFYEQYF. CDR3 nucleotides: TGTGCCAGCAGCCTGACAGGGGGCTTCTACGAGCAGTACTTC.

The rearrangement joins TRBV10-3 to TRBJ1-4; unclear D gene. CDR1 ENHRY and CDR2 SYGVKD come from the germline V gene. This CDR3 comprises 12 residues. The germline V and J ends were trimmed by 2 bases and 8 bases, with 6 bases remaining between them. CDR3 residues: CAISEQREKLFF. The CDR3 nucleotides read TGTGCCATCAGTGAGCAGAGGGAAAAACTGTTTTTT.

The chain joins TRBV30 to TRBJ1-2; D ambiguous. The V and J ends lost 4 bases and 7 bases respectively, with 13 bases between them. Germline V gives CDR1 GTSNPN, CDR2 SVGIG (reference sequence). This CDR3 has 12 amino acids. CDR3 DNA sequence: TGTGCCTGGATTCGAAGAACGGGTGGCTACACCTTC. It codes for CAWIRRTGGYTF.

The chain combines TRBV28 with TRBJ2-4, with 7 bases matching TRBD1. V shed 2 bases and J 6 bases; nucleotides not matched to a gene: 19. The germline V gene has CDR1 MDHEN and CDR2 SYDVKM. This CDR3 comprises 19 residues. The CDR3 nucleotides read TGTGCCAGCAGTTTAGAGACAGGGCTTTCCGTCCCCGCAGGAAACATTCAGTACTTC. This encodes CASSLETGLSVPAGNIQYF. Full variable domain (missing parts from reference TRBV28 and TRBJ2-4): DVKVTQSSRYLVKRTGEKVFLECVQDMDHENMFWYRQDPGLGLRLIYFSYDVKMKEKGDIPEGYSVSREKKERFSLILESASTNQTSMYLCASSLETGLSVPAGNIQYFGAGTRLSVL.

J is TRBJ1-4 and V is TRBV5-4; D might be TRBD1 (6 bases). The CDR3 extends over 15 amino acids. CDR1 and CDR2 from the germline V gene are SGHNT and YYREEE (reference sequence). V lost 0 bases and J 7 bases, leaving 13 bases between the germline ends. The CDR3 nucleotides read TGTGCCAGCAGCTTGGGAGAGGGGGTGGGTGAAAAACTGTTTTTT. Translating gives CASSLGEGVGEKLFF.

The gene calls are TRBV10-3 and TRBJ2-5; tentative D call: TRBD2 (5 bases). The CDR3 covers 13 residues. V was clipped by 5 bases and J by 5 bases, with 12 bases between them. Germline V gene data show CDR1 as ENHRY and CDR2 as SYGVKD. CDR3 DNA sequence: TGTGCCATCAGTACCGGGGTGGGGGAGACCCAGTACTTC. This gives the protein CAISTGVGETQYF.

This clone occurred once. The V gene is TRBV11-2, the J gene TRBJ2-7; D is perhaps TRBD1 (6 bases). CDR1 and CDR2 (germline): SGHAT, FQNNGV. Trimming shortened V by 5 bases and J by 9 bases, and 14 bases separated the two germline ends. This CDR3 region has 12 residues. CDR3 amino acids: CASSPPQGGQYF. CDR3 coding DNA: TGTGCCAGCAGCCCCCCACAGGGTGGGCAGTACTTC.

The V gene is TRBV6-2 or TRBV6-3, the J gene TRBJ1-5; possible D gene TRBD1, 5 bases. Trimming took off 6 bases at V and 2 bases at J, with 26 bases between the two ends. The germline gives CDR1 MNHEY, CDR2 SVGEGT. This CDR3 comprises 19 residues. Here the CDR3 reads CASSPQLGRGWVGNQPQHF. The CDR3 DNA is TGTGCCAGCAGCCCTCAACTCGGGAGGGGCTGGGTGGGCAATCAGCCCCAGCATTTT.

The chain couples TRBV7-2 to TRBJ1-5; 9 bases are shared with TRBD1. This CDR3 has 15 amino acids. CDR1 is SGHTA and CDR2 is FQGNSA in the germline V gene. V lost 2 bases to trimming and J lost 6 bases; unmatched junction nucleotides: 5. The CDR3 DNA reads TGTGCCAGCAGCTTAAGGGGACAGGGAACTCAGCCCCAGCATTTT. Translation gives CASSLRGQGTQPQHF. The full variable domain, with the rest looked up from reference TRBV7-2 and TRBJ1-5, is GAGVSQSPSNKVTEKGKDVELRCDPISGHTALYWYRQSLGQGLEFLIYFQGNSAPDKSGLPSDRFSAERTGGSVSTLTIQRTQQEDSAVYLCASSLRGQGTQPQHFGDGTRLSIL.

The CDR3 protein is CSTRGGGSGYTF. CDR3 DNA sequence: TGCAGCACTAGAGGAGGGGGCTCTGGCTACACCTTC. This chain joins TRBV29-1 and TRBJ1-2, with 7 bases lining up with TRBD1. This CDR3 region has 12 residues. From germline, CDR1 is SQVTM and CDR2 ANQGSEA. V shed 8 bases, J shed 7 bases, and the junction held 10 bases outside the gene matches.

The chain links TRBV25-1 to TRBJ2-5; weak D call: TRBD2 (6 bases). The V end was cut by 5 bases, the J end by 8 bases, with 21 bases between. From germline, CDR1 is MGHDK and CDR2 SYGVNS. This CDR3 spans 15 amino acids. CDR3 nucleotide sequence: TGTGCCAGCAGTCGGAGGACGGGAGTAACGGGTACCCAGTACTTC. Translated, it gives CASSRRTGVTGTQYF.

The chain links TRBV14 to TRBJ2-1, with 10 bases matching TRBD1. CDR1 and CDR2 (germline): SGHDN, FVKESK. The ends lost 4 bases at V and 0 bases at J; junction bases unmatched: 15. The CDR3 totals 20 residues. The CDR3 nucleotides read TGTGCCAGCAGCCTACGGGACAGGGGTTCGGGACTCCTCTCCTACAATGAGCAGTTCTTC. It encodes CASSLRDRGSGLLSYNEQFF.

This chain connects TRBV29-1 to TRBJ1-3; no definite D call. Germline V CDR1 and CDR2: SQVTM, ANQGSEA. V was shortened by 6 bases and J by 0 bases, with 9 bases between the two germline ends. This CDR3 is built from 13 residues. CDR3 protein: CSVLRDSGNTIYF. DNA of the CDR3: TGCAGCGTCCTCCGGGACTCTGGAAACACCATATATTTT.

The CDR3 sequence is CASSLISSDRGVNEQYF. The DNA of the CDR3 is TGTGCCAGCAGCTTAATAAGCTCGGACAGGGGAGTAAACGAGCAGTACTTC. This rearrangement joins TRBV7-9 to TRBJ2-7; 9 bases line up with TRBD1. Germline CDR1 and CDR2: SEHNR and FQNEAQ (reference sequence). The CDR3 loop spans 17 amino acids. V gave up 2 bases and J gave up 5 bases; unmatched junction bases: 13.

The chain employs TRBV28 and TRBJ1-1; TRBD1 agrees at 7 bases. The germline V gene has CDR1 MDHEN and CDR2 SYDVKM. The CDR3 length is 16 residues. V gave up 2 bases and J gave up 1 base; unmatched junction bases: 7. CDR3 sequence reads: CASSLRGQFGNTEAFF. CDR3 nucleotides: TGTGCCAGCAGTTTAAGGGGGCAGTTCGGGAACACTGAAGCTTTCTTT.

This clone was found once. The V gene is TRBV7-2, the J gene TRBJ1-1; a possible D gene is TRBD1 (6 bases). Germline V gives CDR1 SGHTA, CDR2 FQGNSA. V lost 5 bases and J lost 4, with 17 bases in between. The CDR3 covers 15 residues. The CDR3 coding sequence is TGTGCCAGCAGCCGTAGCAGGGGATTAGGCACTGAAGCTTTCTTT. Amino acid sequence: CASSRSRGLGTEAFF.

Only one count was recorded for this clone. The rearrangement joins TRBV11-2 to TRBJ2-6; TRBD2 might be the D (5 bases). V lost 4 bases and J lost 0, with 10 bases in between. The CDR3 length is 16 residues. Looked up from germline, CDR1 is SGHAT and CDR2 is FQNNGV. CDR3: CASSSAATSGANVLTF. CDR3 DNA sequence: TGTGCCAGCAGCTCAGCGGCGACCTCTGGGGCCAACGTCCTGACTTTC. Looking up the rest from reference TRBV11-2 and TRBJ2-6 gives the full variable domain: EAGVAQSPRYKIIEKRQSVAFWCNPISGHATLYWYQQILGQGPKLLIQFQNNGVVDDSQLPKDRFSAERLKGVDSTLKIQPAKLEDSAVYLCASSSAATSGANVLTFGAGSRLTVL.

The genes are TRBV3-1 (or the pseudogene TRBV3-2) and TRBJ2-1; 7 nucleotides agree with TRBD2. The V segment lost 1 base and the J segment 16 bases; nucleotides outside the gene matches: 10. There are 13 residues in the CDR3. In germline, CDR1 is LGHDT, CDR2 YNNKEL (reference sequence). The CDR3 region is CASSQGSRLALFF. As DNA, the CDR3 is TGTGCCAGCAGCCAAGGGAGCAGACTAGCTTTATTCTTC.

The chain joins TRBV18 to TRBJ2-1; D perhaps matches TRBD1 (5 bases). Trimming removed 3 bases from V and 9 bases from J, with 9 bases in between. Germline-derived CDR1 and CDR2 are KGHSH and LQKENI. The CDR3 extends over 12 amino acids. The CDR3 spells CASSPRAGEQFF. In DNA form, the CDR3 reads TGTGCCAGCTCACCCAGGGCCGGTGAGCAGTTCTTC.

The genes are TRBV5-5 and TRBJ1-1, with TRBD1 matching 8 bases. Germline lookup yields CDR1 SGHKS and CDR2 YYEKEE (reference sequence). CDR3 length equals 15 residues. Trimming at V came to 1 base and at J to 8 bases, leaving 10 bases not matched to a gene. The CDR3 nucleotides are TGTGCCAGCAGCTTGAGGACGGGACAGGCCAGAGAAGCTTTCTTT. This encodes CASSLRTGQAREAFF.

The chain recombines TRBV10-3 with TRBJ2-1, with 10 nucleotides matching TRBD2. The CDR3 consists of 13 residues. Germline lookup yields CDR1 ENHRY and CDR2 SYGVKD. V shed 4 bases, J shed 7 bases, and the junction held 1 base outside the gene matches. CDR3 bases: TGTGCCATCAGTGGGACTAGCGGAAATGAGCAGTTCTTC. This encodes CAISGTSGNEQFF.

Only one count was recorded for this clone. This chain joins TRBV27 and TRBJ1-3; 7 bases line up with TRBD1. The CDR3 runs to 16 residues. The germline gives CDR1 MNHEY, CDR2 SMNVEV (reference sequence). The junction had 4 bases not matched to a gene; V was cut back by 2 bases and J by 0 bases. The CDR3 DNA reads TGTGCCAGCAGTTTAAGGGGACAGCTCTCTGGAAACACCATATATTTT. Its translation is CASSLRGQLSGNTIYF.

The CDR3 nucleotides are TGTGCCAGCCGGACAGGGGTGCAATTTATCTATGAAAAACTGTTTTTT. It is translated as CASRTGVQFIYEKLFF. The genes are TRBV2 and TRBJ1-4; 9 nucleotides align to TRBD1. V dropped 8 bases and J dropped 6; count of bases not matched to a gene: 13. The CDR3 length is 16 residues. Germline-derived CDR1 and CDR2 are SNHLY and FYNNEI.

This rearrangement joins TRBV7-2 to TRBJ1-3; TRBD1 matches at 9 bases. The CDR3 spans 17 residues. V was pared by 2 bases and J by 2 bases, with 7 bases of the junction left unmatched. From germline, CDR1 is SGHTA and CDR2 FQGNSA. The CDR3 DNA follows: TGTGCCAGCAGCTTATCACCCGGGACAGGGACTGGAAACACCATATATTTT. Translating gives CASSLSPGTGTGNTIYF. Filled out from reference TRBV7-2 and TRBJ1-3, the complete variable domain reads GAGVSQSPSNKVTEKGKDVELRCDPISGHTALYWYRQSLGQGLEFLIYFQGNSAPDKSGLPSDRFSAERTGGSVSTLTIQRTQQEDSAVYLCASSLSPGTGTGNTIYFGEGSWLTVV.